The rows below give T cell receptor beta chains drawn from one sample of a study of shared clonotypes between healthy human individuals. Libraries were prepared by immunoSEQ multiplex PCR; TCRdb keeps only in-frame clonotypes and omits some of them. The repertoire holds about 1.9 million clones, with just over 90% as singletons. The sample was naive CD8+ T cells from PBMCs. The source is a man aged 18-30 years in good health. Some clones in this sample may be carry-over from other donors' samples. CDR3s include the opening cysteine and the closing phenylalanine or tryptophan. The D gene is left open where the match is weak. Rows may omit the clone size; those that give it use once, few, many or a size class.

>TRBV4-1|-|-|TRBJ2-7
CASSQGRAGAYEQYF
TGCGCCAGCAGCCAAGGTAGGGCAGGGGCTTACGAGCAGTACTTC
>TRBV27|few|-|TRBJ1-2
CASSRGTGNYGYTF
TGTGCCAGCAGCCGCGGAACAGGCAACTATGGCTACACCTTC
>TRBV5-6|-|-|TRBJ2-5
CASSLFSQETQYF
TGTGCCAGCAGCTTGTTCAGCCAAGAGACCCAGTACTTC
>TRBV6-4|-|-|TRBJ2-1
CASSPGAYNEQFF
TGTGCCAGCAGCCCAGGGGCGTACAATGAGCAGTTCTTC
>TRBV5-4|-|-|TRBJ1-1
CASSRGQTLNTEAFF
TGTGCCAGCAGCAGAGGACAGACCTTGAACACTGAAGCTTTCTTT
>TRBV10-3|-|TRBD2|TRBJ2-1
CAISEVGLAGPNEQFF
TGTGCCATCAGTGAGGTGGGACTAGCGGGACCCAATGAGCAGTTCTTC
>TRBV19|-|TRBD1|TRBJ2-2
CATVSPGVWTGTELFF
TGTGCCACCGTATCCCCCGGAGTTTGGACAGGGACGGAGCTGTTTTTT
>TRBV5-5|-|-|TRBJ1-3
CASSFIWRVSSGNTIYF
TGTGCCAGCAGCTTTATTTGGAGGGTGTCCTCTGGAAACACCATATATTTT
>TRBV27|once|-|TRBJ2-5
CASSMNRQETQYF
TGTGCCAGCAGTATGAACCGCCAAGAGACCCAGTACTTC
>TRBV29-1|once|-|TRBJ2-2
CSAVGGPNTGELFF
TGCAGCGCCGTAGGCGGGCCGAACACCGGGGAGCTGTTTTTT
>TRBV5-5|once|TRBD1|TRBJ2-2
CASSHLRDRASGELFF
TGTGCCAGCAGCCACCTCCGAGACAGGGCGAGCGGGGAGCTGTTTTTT
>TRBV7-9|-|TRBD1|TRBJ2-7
CASSFGTGGYEQYF
TGTGCCAGCAGCTTCGGGACAGGGGGCTACGAGCAGTACTTC
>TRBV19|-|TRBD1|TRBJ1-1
CASSTGPGTGRNTEAFF
TGTGCCAGTAGTACCGGTCCCGGGACAGGGAGAAACACTGAAGCTTTCTTT
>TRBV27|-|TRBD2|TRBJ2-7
CASSLRLAGDYEQYF
TGTGCCAGCAGTTTACGGCTAGCGGGAGACTACGAGCAGTACTTC
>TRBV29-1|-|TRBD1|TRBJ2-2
CSVRTGGAGELFF
TGCAGCGTTAGGACAGGGGGCGCGGGGGAGCTGTTTTTT
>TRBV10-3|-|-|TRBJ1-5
CAISEGGQGYNQPQHF
TGTGCCATCAGTGAGGGGGGGCAGGGGTACAATCAGCCCCAGCATTTT
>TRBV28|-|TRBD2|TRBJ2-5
CASRKTLLGLAGETQYF
TGTGCCAGCAGAAAAACCCTACTGGGACTAGCGGGAGAGACCCAGTACTTC
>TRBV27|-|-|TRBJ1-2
CASSLIPPRGYTF
TGTGCCAGCAGTTTAATCCCGCCCCGGGGCTACACCTTC
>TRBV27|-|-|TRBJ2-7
CASSFVGPYEQYF
TGTGCCAGCAGTTTCGTGGGGCCCTACGAGCAGTACTTC
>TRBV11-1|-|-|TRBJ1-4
CASSLGDRNEKLFF
TGTGCCAGCAGCTTAGGGGACCGCAATGAAAAACTGTTTTTT
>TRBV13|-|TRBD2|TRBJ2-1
CASSYQREVNEQFF
TGTGCCAGCAGCTACCAGCGGGAGGTGAATGAGCAGTTCTTC
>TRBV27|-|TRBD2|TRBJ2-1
CASRKTSGRAYYNEQFF
TGTGCCAGCAGGAAGACTAGCGGGAGGGCCTACTACAATGAGCAGTTCTTC
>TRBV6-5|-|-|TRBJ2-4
CASSYSSLTGIQYF
TGTGCCAGCAGTTACTCGAGTTTAACGGGCATTCAGTACTTC
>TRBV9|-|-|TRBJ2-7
CASSLGDVGEQYF
TGTGCCAGCAGCCTGGGAGATGTCGGGGAGCAGTACTTC
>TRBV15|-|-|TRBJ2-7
CATSSRTDYEQYF
TGTGCCACCAGCAGCCGGACAGATTACGAGCAGTACTTC
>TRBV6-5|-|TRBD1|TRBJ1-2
CASSTGEDGYTF
TGTGCCAGCAGCACAGGGGAGGATGGCTACACCTTC
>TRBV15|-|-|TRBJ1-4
CATSRDRAVSNEKLFF
TGTGCCACCAGCAGAGATCGGGCAGTTAGTAATGAAAAACTGTTTTTT
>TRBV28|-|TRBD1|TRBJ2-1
CASSFHTTGTGKNNEQFF
TGTGCCAGCAGTTTTCACACCACCGGGACAGGCAAAAACAATGAGCAGTTCTTC
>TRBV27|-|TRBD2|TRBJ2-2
CASSPLGGRGAGELFF
TGTGCCAGCAGCCCCCTCGGCGGGCGGGGGGCCGGGGAGCTGTTTTTT